One sample yielded the 28 T cell receptor beta chains listed below, sequenced in a study of shared clonotypes between healthy human individuals. Some clones are missing from TCRdb's copy, which holds only in-frame ones; the method was immunoSEQ multiplex PCR. The table records hundreds of thousands of clones, roughly 97% of them present only once. Source material: naive CD4+ T cells sorted from blood. Subset in this sample: CD45RA+ positively selected. The receptors were gathered from a woman aged 25 to 45 in good health.

The chain recombines TRBV2 with TRBJ2-5; D not resolved. Per the germline V gene, CDR1 is SNHLY and CDR2 is FYNNEI. Trimming took 6 bases from V and 5 from J, leaving 10 bases between them. The CDR3 extends over 12 amino acids. The CDR3 protein is CASSARMETQYF. CDR3 in DNA: TGTGCCAGCAGCGCTCGGATGGAGACCCAGTACTTC.

The genes are TRBV28 and TRBJ2-3; 9 nucleotides line up with TRBD2. The trim removed 5 bases at V and 2 bases at J, leaving 8 bases unmatched. This CDR3 is 16 amino acids long. Germline V gives CDR1 MDHEN, CDR2 SYDVKM. This chain's CDR3 is CASSDWTSDFTDTQYF. The CDR3 DNA follows: TGTGCCAGCAGTGATTGGACTAGCGACTTCACAGATACGCAGTATTTT.

The gene calls are TRBV5-1 and TRBJ1-1; TRBD1 aligns across 7 bases. Trimming removed 4 bases from V and 4 bases from J; junction bases left unmatched: 10. CDR1 and CDR2 (germline): SGHRS, YFSETQ. The length of the CDR3 is 15 residues. This CDR3 is CASSAYTGDGTEAFF. For the CDR3, the DNA is TGCGCCAGCAGCGCTTATACAGGGGACGGCACTGAAGCTTTCTTT.

The chain recombines TRBV2 with TRBJ2-3; D is possibly TRBD2 (6 bases). Germline V lookup: CDR1 SNHLY, CDR2 FYNNEI. The length of the CDR3 is 14 residues. The ends were cut back, 7 bases at V and 0 bases at J, with 11 bases in the middle. CDR3 nucleotide sequence: TGTGCCAGCAAACCGGGACTGAGCACAGATACGCAGTATTTT. Translating it yields CASKPGLSTDTQYF.

Note on this clone: This specimen includes other DNA sequences encoding the same CDR3. V gene TRBV5-1 combines with J gene TRBJ2-3, with unresolved D. CDR3 size: 14 residues. V lost 0 bases and J lost 0, with 5 bases in between. Per the germline V gene, CDR1 is SGHRS and CDR2 is YFSETQ. The CDR3 DNA is TGCGCCAGCAGCTTGGGGGGAAGCACAGATACGCAGTATTTT. Translated, it gives CASSLGGSTDTQYF. Filled out from reference TRBV5-1 and TRBJ2-3, the complete variable domain reads KAGVTQTPRYLIKTRGQQVTLSCSPISGHRSVSWYQQTPGQGLQFLFEYFSETQRNKGNFPGRFSGRQFSNSRSEMNVSTLELGDSALYLCASSLGGSTDTQYFGPGTRLTVL.

This clone has only one observation. The V gene is TRBV4-1, the J gene TRBJ1-6; D may be TRBD1 (5 bases). Trimming took off 2 bases at V and 10 bases at J, with 12 bases between the two ends. In germline, CDR1 is MGHRA, CDR2 YSYEKL. The CDR3 sequence is 14 residues long. The CDR3 is CASSQNRMESPLHF. The CDR3 region has the DNA TGCGCCAGCAGCCAAAACAGGATGGAGTCACCCCTCCACTTT.

Only one count was recorded for this clone. The rearrangement joins TRBV10-1 to TRBJ2-1; 10 nucleotides line up with TRBD2. CDR3 length: 18 amino acids. Germline CDR1 WNHNN, CDR2 SYGVQD (reference sequence). The V gene end was trimmed by 4 bases and the J gene end by 3 bases; junction bases not matched to a gene: 12. The CDR3 reads CASSGQEGGLAVYNEQFF. CDR3 bases: TGCGCCAGCAGTGGACAGGAGGGAGGACTAGCGGTCTACAATGAGCAGTTCTTC.

The chain has TRBV19 and TRBJ2-1; D is perhaps TRBD2 (6 bases). V shed 6 bases and J shed 6 bases, with 12 bases lying between them. Per the germline V gene, CDR1 is LNHDA and CDR2 is SQIVND (reference sequence). The CDR3 has 13 amino acids. Here the CDR3 reads CASRIVSGNEQFF. The CDR3 coding sequence is TGTGCCAGTAGAATTGTTAGCGGCAATGAGCAGTTCTTC.

The chain carries TRBV5-1 and TRBJ2-5; 7 bases are shared with TRBD2. This CDR3 comprises 16 residues. V was pared by 2 bases and J by 5 bases, with 12 bases of the junction left unmatched. Germline V gene sequence: CDR1 SGHRS, CDR2 YFSETQ. In DNA form, the CDR3 reads TGCGCCAGCAGCTTACTGGCGGGAGTTGGGTATGAGACCCAGTACTTC. This sequence encodes CASSLLAGVGYETQYF.

V is TRBV28 and J is TRBJ2-7, with 12 bases aligning to TRBD2. The CDR3 extends over 20 amino acids. Germline V gene data show CDR1 as MDHEN and CDR2 as SYDVKM. Unmatched junction bases numbered 26, after V lost 8 bases and J lost 6 bases. This chain's CDR3 is CASAGPPVGTSGRPVREQYF. The DNA for the CDR3 is TGTGCCAGCGCGGGGCCTCCCGTCGGAACTAGCGGGAGGCCGGTACGCGAGCAGTACTTC.

The chain recombines TRBV28 with TRBJ2-7, with TRBD2 as a possible D gene (5 bases). The CDR3 has 14 amino acids. Between the trimmed V and J ends, which lost 10 bases and 2 bases, there was a span of 18 bases. The germline CDR1 and CDR2 sequences are MDHEN and SYDVKM. The CDR3 coding sequence is TGTGCCACCAAGTTCGCGGGCTTCACCTACGAGCAGTACTTC. Translation: CATKFAGFTYEQYF. Variable domain in full (rest from reference TRBV28 and TRBJ2-7): DVKVTQSSRYLVKRTGEKVFLECVQDMDHENMFWYRQDPGLGLRLIYFSYDVKMKEKGDIPEGYSVSREKKERFSLILESASTNQTSMYLCATKFAGFTYEQYFGPGTRLTVT.

The chain uses TRBV30 and TRBJ2-3; D is unresolved. The CDR3 length is 12 residues. CDR1 is GTSNPN and CDR2 is SVGIG in the germline V gene (reference sequence). V was shortened by 3 bases and J by 2 bases, with 6 bases between the two germline ends. The CDR3, as DNA: TGTGCCTGGAGGGGAATCACAGATACGCAGTATTTT. It translates to CAWRGITDTQYF.

The chain combines TRBV5-1 with TRBJ2-2; no reliable D call. Trimming left V 4 bases short and J 0 bases short, with 10 bases between. In germline, CDR1 is SGHRS, CDR2 YFSETQ. This CDR3 has 15 residues. As DNA, the CDR3 is TGCGCCAGCAGCCTGTCTGTTCCGAACACCGGGGAGCTGTTTTTT. It translates to CASSLSVPNTGELFF.

DNA of the CDR3: TGTGCCAGCTCACCTGGTCTTGCGGAGATCAATGAGCAGTTCTTC. Amino acids: CASSPGLAEINEQFF. The rearrangement uses TRBV18 and TRBJ2-1; D ambiguous. Germline CDR1 KGHSH, CDR2 LQKENI. Trimming removed 3 bases from V and 6 bases from J, with 15 bases in between. The CDR3 runs to 15 residues.

J is TRBJ2-1 and V is TRBV13; possible D gene TRBD2, 6 bases. Germline V CDR1 and CDR2: PRHDT, FYEKMQ (reference sequence). The CDR3 extends over 14 amino acids. Trimming cost V 4 bases and J 3 bases, with 10 bases left between them. The CDR3 region is CASSSTRYYNEQFF. The CDR3 DNA sequence: TGTGCCAGCAGCTCGACTAGATACTACAATGAGCAGTTCTTC.

CDR3 residues: CAWSDLYRAEQFF. Written as DNA, the CDR3 is TGTGCCTGGAGTGACTTATACAGAGCTGAGCAGTTCTTC. The V call is TRBV30, the J call TRBJ2-1; D gene uncertain. Germline values: CDR1 GTSNPN, CDR2 SVGIG (reference sequence). CDR3 size: 13 residues. With 1 base removed from V and 9 bases from J, the gap between germline ends came to 13 bases.

V is TRBV5-1 and J is TRBJ2-7; 7 nucleotides align to TRBD2. There are 16 residues in the CDR3. CDR1 and CDR2 from the germline V gene are SGHRS and YFSETQ. The junction had 6 bases not matched to a gene; V was cut back by 0 bases and J by 0 bases. The CDR3 region is CASSLGSGTLSYEQYF. CDR3 DNA sequence: TGCGCCAGCAGCTTGGGAAGCGGGACCCTCTCCTACGAGCAGTACTTC.

The chain couples TRBV11-2 to TRBJ1-5; D uncertain. The length of the CDR3 is 13 residues. Trimming shortened V by 11 bases and J by 6 bases, and 17 bases separated the two germline ends. CDR1 is SGHAT, CDR2 FQNNGV, per germline. CDR3: CAGLLGFPQPQHF. The CDR3 DNA is TGTGCCGGCCTACTCGGGTTTCCTCAGCCCCAGCATTTT.

The CDR3 spells CASSRALGSPLHF. In DNA form, the CDR3 reads TGTGCCAGCAGCCGGGCCTTAGGTTCACCCCTCCACTTT. The chain employs TRBV25-1 and TRBJ1-6; no firm D call. The V gene's germline CDR1 is MGHDK and CDR2 SYGVNS. CDR3 size: 13 residues. V shed 6 bases and J shed 9 bases, with 12 bases lying between them.

The chain is built from TRBV6-6 and TRBJ2-1; D perhaps matches TRBD2 (6 bases). Germline V lookup: CDR1 MNHNY, CDR2 SVGAGI (reference sequence). Trimming took 0 bases from V and 9 from J, leaving 9 bases between them. The CDR3 loop spans 13 amino acids. CDR3 protein: CASSYSREAEQFF. The CDR3 coding sequence is TGTGCCAGCAGTTACTCGAGGGAGGCTGAGCAGTTCTTC.

V gene TRBV5-1 combines with J gene TRBJ2-7, with D maybe TRBD2 (5 bases). The CDR3 spans 15 residues. Germline-derived CDR1 and CDR2 are SGHRS and YFSETQ. V was cut by 3 bases and J by 5 bases, with 18 bases left in between. The CDR3: CASSSPDGGPHEQYF. As DNA, the CDR3 is TGCGCCAGCAGCTCCCCTGACGGAGGCCCCCACGAGCAGTACTTC. Combining the CDR3 with reference TRBV5-1 and TRBJ2-7 gives the whole variable domain KAGVTQTPRYLIKTRGQQVTLSCSPISGHRSVSWYQQTPGQGLQFLFEYFSETQRNKGNFPGRFSGRQFSNSRSEMNVSTLELGDSALYLCASSSPDGGPHEQYFGPGTRLTVT.

This rearrangement joins TRBV28 to TRBJ2-3; the D is unclear. CDR1 and CDR2 from the germline V gene are MDHEN and SYDVKM. V lost 7 bases, J lost 6 bases, and 17 bases lay in between. The CDR3 is 14 amino acids. CDR3 in amino acids: CASTPPWTRDTQYF. CDR3 DNA: TGTGCCAGCACCCCCCCTTGGACCAGGGATACGCAGTATTTT.

The chain couples TRBV5-1 to TRBJ2-1; TRBD2 matches at 7 bases. The V and J ends lost 1 base and 5 bases, in that order; junction bases with no gene match: 3. From germline, CDR1 is SGHRS and CDR2 YFSETQ. The CDR3 consists of 14 residues. The CDR3 reads CASSLKSGNNEQFF. The CDR3 coding sequence is TGCGCCAGCAGCTTGAAGAGCGGGAACAATGAGCAGTTCTTC.

V is TRBV7-9 and J is TRBJ2-7; TRBD2 matches at 7 bases. This CDR3 spans 16 amino acids. Germline loops: CDR1 SEHNR, CDR2 FQNEAQ (reference sequence). Trimming cost V 5 bases and J 2 bases; bases outside gene matches: 12. CDR3 in amino acids: CASSGILAQNTYEQYF. CDR3 DNA sequence: TGTGCCAGCAGCGGGATACTAGCGCAAAATACCTACGAGCAGTACTTC.

The chain employs TRBV18 and TRBJ1-4, with unresolved D. The germline gives CDR1 KGHSH, CDR2 LQKENI. CDR3 size: 15 residues. The ends were cut back, 0 bases at V and 4 bases at J, with 9 bases in the middle. DNA of the CDR3: TGTGCCAGCTCACCACCGGCCAGACTTAATGAAAAACTGTTTTTT. Translation: CASSPPARLNEKLFF.

The gene calls are TRBV15 and TRBJ2-7; 7 bases are a match to TRBD2. CDR1 and CDR2 (germline): LNHNV, YYDKDF (reference sequence). This CDR3 is 16 amino acids long. Losses at the gene ends were 0 bases for V and 0 bases for J; bases not matched to a gene: 5. CDR3 loop: CATSREAGGSSYEQYF. In DNA, the CDR3 is TGTGCCACCAGCAGAGAGGCGGGCGGGAGCTCCTACGAGCAGTACTTC.

The rearrangement links TRBV19 to TRBJ2-7; TRBD1 agrees at 7 bases. CDR3 length: 14 residues. Losses at the gene ends were 6 bases for V and 3 bases for J; bases not matched to a gene: 8. CDR1 is LNHDA and CDR2 is SQIVND in the germline V gene (reference sequence). The CDR3 here is CASSADRSNYEQYF. CDR3 sequence (DNA): TGTGCCAGTAGCGCGGACAGGTCGAACTACGAGCAGTACTTC.

This chain uses TRBV14 with TRBJ1-2; D is ambiguous. Deletions cut 1 base from V and 5 bases from J, with 11 bases between. This CDR3 has 14 amino acids. The V gene's germline CDR1 is SGHDN and CDR2 FVKESK. Written as DNA, the CDR3 is TGTGCCAGCAGCCAAGTCGGGGAGAGGTATGGCTACACCTTC. Protein product: CASSQVGERYGYTF.